The 24 T cell receptor beta chains in this list originate from one sample, sequenced in a study of T cell responses to AZD1222 COVID-19 vaccine. Generated by immunoSEQ multiplex PCR, the TCRdb table keeps only in-frame clones and is missing some. The sample yields 80,000 to 95,000 clones, 89% seen once. This specimen consisted of peripheral blood, obtained on day 0 of MenACWY control vaccination. The receptor source for this set is an adult in good health.

The chain has TRBV4-1 and TRBJ2-3, with TRBD2 identical over 12 bases. The CDR3 consists of 19 residues. CDR1 is MGHRA, CDR2 YSYEKL, per germline. The trim removed 2 bases at V and 0 bases at J, leaving 9 bases unmatched. The CDR3 reads CASSQKLAGGTFSTDTQYF. CDR3 DNA sequence: TGCGCCAGCAGCCAAAAACTAGCGGGGGGCACTTTTAGCACAGATACGCAGTATTTT.

V gene TRBV6-6 combines with J gene TRBJ1-1; D is perhaps TRBD1 (5 bases). The CDR3 is made up of 12 amino acids. Trimming cost V 2 bases and J 10 bases, with 11 bases left between them. The germline V gene has CDR1 MNHNY and CDR2 SVGAGI (reference sequence). The CDR3 loop is CASSYPRGVAFF. In DNA, the CDR3 is TGTGCCAGCAGTTACCCTCGAGGGGTAGCTTTCTTT.

The chain combines TRBV19 with TRBJ1-1; D remains ambiguous. Trimming took off 3 bases at V and 5 bases at J, with 19 bases between the two ends. The CDR3 consists of 16 residues. CDR1 is LNHDA, CDR2 SQIVND, per germline (reference sequence). In nucleotides, the CDR3 is TGTGCCAGTAGTATCCTCTGGCCGGGTGGAAGGACTGAAGCTTTCTTT. It codes for CASSILWPGGRTEAFF.

The chain employs TRBV6-2 or TRBV6-3 and TRBJ1-5; weak D call: TRBD1 (6 bases). CDR1 is MNHEY and CDR2 is SVGEGT in the germline V gene. Trimming cost V 2 bases and J 9 bases, with 14 bases left between them. The CDR3 extends over 14 amino acids. The CDR3 is CASSYTSRGGPQHF. The DNA for the CDR3 is TGTGCCAGCAGTTACACATCGAGAGGGGGGCCCCAGCATTTT.

The J gene is TRBJ2-5, the V gene TRBV2; D not resolved. The CDR3 extends over 13 amino acids. Trimming took off 8 bases at V and 0 bases at J, with 10 bases between the two ends. Germline-derived CDR1 and CDR2 are SNHLY and FYNNEI. In nucleotides, the CDR3 is TGTGCCAGCGGCAAAGGGAACCAAGAGACCCAGTACTTC. This translates into CASGKGNQETQYF.

V gene TRBV4-3 combines with J gene TRBJ2-7; the D is unclear. This CDR3 contains 13 residues. Germline lookup yields CDR1 LGHNA and CDR2 YSLEER. The V and J ends lost 1 base and 5 bases respectively, with 9 bases between them. In DNA, the CDR3 is TGCGCCAGCAGCCAAGCGGATGGGAACGAGCAGTACTTC. Translating gives CASSQADGNEQYF.

CDR3 in DNA: TGCAGCGTTGATGTCGGAAGCTCCTACGAGCAGTACTTC. This codes for CSVDVGSSYEQYF. The chain couples TRBV29-1 to TRBJ2-7; D remains unclear. Germline V gene sequence: CDR1 SQVTM, CDR2 ANQGSEA. This CDR3 spans 13 amino acids. Trimming took 3 bases from V and 0 from J, leaving 9 bases between them.

This chain connects TRBV30 to TRBJ1-1, with a possible D match to TRBD1 (6 bases). The CDR3 runs to 14 residues. The ends were cut back, 3 bases at V and 0 bases at J, with 11 bases in the middle. Per germline, CDR1 GTSNPN and CDR2 SVGIG (reference sequence). The CDR3 coding sequence is TGTGCCTGGAGCACCGGGACACTGAACACTGAAGCTTTCTTT. As protein: CAWSTGTLNTEAFF.

The chain combines TRBV19 with TRBJ1-1; D is uncertain. Germline CDR1 reads LNHDA; CDR2 reads SQIVND (reference sequence). Deletions cut 1 base from V and 1 base from J, with 13 bases between. The CDR3 has 16 residues. CDR3 protein: CASSIVGELRNTEAFF. The CDR3 nucleotides read TGTGCCAGTAGTATAGTGGGCGAGCTGCGGAACACTGAAGCTTTCTTT.

The rearrangement joins TRBV28 to TRBJ2-4; D might be TRBD1 or TRBD2, each matching 5 bases. This CDR3 has 15 amino acids. Germline V CDR1 and CDR2: MDHEN, SYDVKM. V gave up 6 bases and J gave up 0 bases, with 12 bases separating them. The CDR3 sequence: CASSLWGSAKNIQYF. CDR3 in DNA: TGTGCCAGCAGCCTCTGGGGGTCAGCCAAAAACATTCAGTACTTC. Filled out from reference TRBV28 and TRBJ2-4, the complete variable domain reads DVKVTQSSRYLVKRTGEKVFLECVQDMDHENMFWYRQDPGLGLRLIYFSYDVKMKEKGDIPEGYSVSREKKERFSLILESASTNQTSMYLCASSLWGSAKNIQYFGAGTRLSVL.

V gene TRBV12-3 or TRBV12-4 combines with J gene TRBJ1-2; 7 bases fit TRBD1. The J segment lost 4 bases and the V segment lost 3 bases, leaving 2 bases of the junction unmatched. The CDR3 covers 13 residues. Here the CDR3 DNA reads TGTGCCAGCAGTTTCACAGGGGTCTATGGCTACACCTTC. Translated: CASSFTGVYGYTF.

This clone was counted only a few times. This chain joins TRBV2 and TRBJ1-4; 7 bases match TRBD1. V shed 6 bases, J shed 7 bases, and the junction held 11 bases outside the gene matches. CDR1 and CDR2 (germline): SNHLY, FYNNEI. The length of the CDR3 is 15 residues. In nucleotides, the CDR3 is TGTGCCAGCAGGGCCTCGGGGACAGTAAGTGAAAAACTGTTTTTT. It specifies CASRASGTVSEKLFF.

The V gene is TRBV18, the J gene TRBJ1-1; 8 nucleotides line up with TRBD1. This CDR3 contains 15 residues. Germline values: CDR1 KGHSH, CDR2 LQKENI. J was trimmed by 0 bases and V by 6 bases; bases with no gene match: 6. CDR3 DNA sequence: TGTGCCAGCTCGGAAGGACAGGGAGTGAACACTGAAGCTTTCTTT. This gives the protein CASSEGQGVNTEAFF.

The J gene is TRBJ2-4, the V gene TRBV15; either TRBD1 or TRBD2 may supply D (6 bases each). The CDR3 spans 14 residues. V was clipped by 1 base and J by 7 bases, with 11 bases between them. CDR1 is LNHNV, CDR2 YYDKDF, per germline (reference sequence). The CDR3 reads CATSRGGAANIQYF. CDR3 coding DNA: TGTGCCACCAGCAGAGGGGGGGCCGCGAACATTCAGTACTTC.

This clone occurred a few times. V and J are TRBV20-1 and TRBJ1-1; D uncertain. The CDR3 contains 12 residues. The V end lost 3 bases, the J end lost 3 bases, and 8 bases lay between the germline ends. The germline V gene has CDR1 DFQATT and CDR2 SNEGSKA (reference sequence). CDR3 region: CSASLGDTEAFF. The CDR3 bases are TGCAGTGCTAGTCTCGGGGACACTGAAGCTTTCTTT.

The chain employs TRBV4-2 and TRBJ1-5; weak D call: TRBD1 (5 bases). Germline CDR1 reads LGHNA; CDR2 reads YNFKEQ. V was shortened by 7 bases and J by 5 bases, with 15 bases between the two germline ends. This CDR3 contains 14 residues. In nucleotides, the CDR3 is TGTGCCAGCACCCCGGGGGGGATCGATCAGCCCCAGCATTTT. Its translation: CASTPGGIDQPQHF.

The chain joins TRBV2 to TRBJ1-1; unclear D gene. CDR3 length: 13 residues. CDR1 is SNHLY and CDR2 is FYNNEI in the germline V gene. Trimming stripped 6 bases from V and 4 bases from J, with 12 bases between. CDR3 in amino acids: CASRLQELTEAFF. For the CDR3, the DNA is TGTGCCAGCAGATTACAAGAGCTCACTGAAGCTTTCTTT.

The chain uses TRBV11-2 and TRBJ1-5, with a possible D match to TRBD1 (5 bases). The CDR3 totals 15 residues. The V gene's germline CDR1 is SGHAT and CDR2 FQNNGV. The V gene lost 1 base and the J gene lost 5 bases, with 12 bases spanning the gap. CDR3 protein: CASSLAPRGDQPQHF. The CDR3 DNA is TGTGCCAGCAGCTTAGCCCCGAGAGGGGATCAGCCCCAGCATTTT.

This clone appeared once. V usage is TRBV6-2 or TRBV6-3 and J usage is TRBJ2-3; D perhaps matches TRBD1 (6 bases). The CDR3 has 17 amino acids. Germline V CDR1 and CDR2: MNHEY, SVGEGT. The V end was cut by 0 bases, the J end by 2 bases, with 15 bases between. CDR3 loop: CASSYSNRDINTDTQYF. In nucleotides, the CDR3 is TGTGCCAGCAGTTACTCGAACCGGGACATCAACACAGATACGCAGTATTTT.

The chain has TRBV3-1 (or the pseudogene TRBV3-2) and TRBJ2-7; D not certain. CDR3 length equals 16 residues. Trimming left V 0 bases short and J 0 bases short, with 12 bases between. The germline CDR1 and CDR2 sequences are LGHDT and YNNKEL (reference sequence). As DNA, the CDR3 is TGTGCCAGCAGCCAAGATTGTCCTCCTAGCTCCTACGAGCAGTACTTC. Translated: CASSQDCPPSSYEQYF.

CDR3 bases: TGTGCCAGCATAGGGGAAAAACTGTTTTTT. It specifies CASIGEKLFF. The rearrangement uses TRBV6-5 and TRBJ1-4, with D unclear. The CDR3 has 10 residues. Trimming removed 7 bases from V and 8 bases from J, with 5 bases in between. Looked up from germline, CDR1 is MNHEY and CDR2 is SVGAGI.

The V call is TRBV15, the J call TRBJ2-5, with 10 positions matching TRBD1. Trimming removed 1 base from V and 3 bases from J; junction bases left unmatched: 5. The CDR3 totals 16 residues. CDR1 LNHNV and CDR2 YYDKDF come from the germline V gene (reference sequence). The CDR3 region is CATSRGATGGEETQYF. In DNA, the CDR3 is TGTGCCACCAGCAGAGGAGCGACAGGGGGCGAAGAGACCCAGTACTTC.

The chain links TRBV4-1 to TRBJ1-2; possibly TRBD1 for D (5 bases). Trimming left V 1 base short and J 0 bases short, with 9 bases between. The CDR3 length is 15 residues. CDR1 MGHRA and CDR2 YSYEKL come from the germline V gene. For the CDR3, the DNA is TGCGCCAGCAGCCAAGCTGGGGCGGCTAACTATGGCTACACCTTC. Protein product: CASSQAGAANYGYTF.

The genes are TRBV5-4 and TRBJ2-2, with 13 bases matching TRBD2. The CDR3 totals 17 residues. The junction had 10 bases not matched to a gene; V was cut back by 4 bases and J by 7 bases. Germline V gene sequence: CDR1 SGHNT, CDR2 YYREEE (reference sequence). The CDR3 reads CASSRGLAGPQIGELFF. The CDR3 nucleotides are TGTGCCAGCAGCCGGGGACTAGCGGGGCCACAAATCGGGGAGCTGTTTTTT.